The entry that follows covers one T cell receptor beta chain sequence. This sample is drawn from a study of CD8 T cells in Susac syndrome. RNA amounts of about 0.45 to 1 ug underwent reverse transcription with random hexamers. With immunoSEQ multiplex PCR, TCR beta CDR3 was amplified across 54 Vbeta and 13 Jbeta. TCRdb called the immunoSEQ multiplex PCR reads again in MiXCR, with one record for every CDR3 protein. The data contain some 200,000 distinct CDR3 sequences, 90% to 95% of them singletons. This CDR3 is 14 amino acids long. V was clipped by 6 bases and J by 5 bases; unmatched bases: 6. Germline CDR1 is MGHRA and CDR2 is YSYEKL. The multiple sclerosis controls, all treatment-naive patients, had relapsing-remitting disease that was stable or active.

The origin of this receptor is a human donor with multiple sclerosis. The sequencing input was CD4+ T cells from PBMCs. V is TRBV4-1 and J is TRBJ2-3; 9 bases align to TRBD1. As DNA, the CDR3 is TGCGCCAGCAGTCCAGACAGGGGGGAAGATACGCAGTATTTT. Translated, it gives CASSPDRGEDTQYF.